The 2 T cell receptor delta chains given below trace back to one sample, sequenced in a study of gamma-delta chains in newborns, infants, children. TCRdb called clones anew from the reads with CATT. The repertoire includes more than 7,500 delta-chain clones, approximately 22% of them detected once, and 4% to 5.5% sits in the top ten. The specimen sequenced was blood. Receptor source: a child who was a newborn, infant or young child, either healthy, febrile or measles-vaccinated (not recorded which).

Concerning this clone: This sequence may be a read error, since a much larger clone differs from it by one base. Other DNA sequences of this sample code for an identical CDR3. J is TRDJ1 and V is TRDV2, with TRDD3 identical over 7 bases. Looked up from germline, CDR1 is GEAIGNYY and CDR2 is EKD. The V and J ends lost 0 bases and 0 bases, in that order; junction bases with no gene match: 24. The CDR3 extends over 22 amino acids. The CDR3 nucleotides read TGTGCCTGTGACACCGTGGCTGGCGGGACTACGTTGCGGGGGATTGACACCGATAAACTCATCTTT. It yields the protein CACDTVAGGTTLRGIDTDKLIF.

Worth noting for this clone: Germline and junction disagree at one end, which may indicate a read error. This sample includes further DNA sequences coding for the same CDR3. The J gene is TRDJ1, the V gene TRDV2; 13 bases map to TRDD3. This CDR3 has 17 residues. In germline, CDR1 is GEAIGNYY, CDR2 EKD. DNA of the CDR3: TGCGCCTGTGACACCATAACTACTGGGGGATACGGCGATAAACTCATCTTC. Amino acid sequence: CACDTITTGGYGDKLIF.